This T cell receptor beta chain was sequenced in a study of neurological immune-mediated disorders. Each TCR transcript was tagged with a 10-nucleotide random UMI during 5'RACE. TCRdb itself ran the 5' RACE reads through MiXCR, one entry per CDR3 protein. The profile shows about 48,000 distinct CDR3 sequences, about 2% of them singletons. The unsorted libraries were generated from a total of 2 million PBMCs, which had been stored in RNAlater at -80 C. This clonotype was recorded many times. Sequencing was carried out using PBMCs. This receptor was identified in a woman between 35 and 50 years old with multiple sclerosis.

The DNA of the CDR3 is TGTGCCAGCACCCCCCTTCCAGGGGTGTCATTTTACGTCTACGAGCAGTACTTC. Encoded protein: CASTPLPGVSFYVYEQYF. The chain is built from TRBV6-1 and TRBJ2-7; D perhaps matches TRBD1 (6 bases). This CDR3 comprises 18 residues. Germline loops: CDR1 MNHNS, CDR2 SASEGT. The V end was cut by 7 bases, the J end by 3 bases, with 28 bases between.